This TCR beta chain comes out of a study of human T cells and chemical hapten exposure. Study overall: Patients received weekly diphenylcyclopropenone doses to the scalp throughout the roughly 26-week study. The study's findings and limits: With DPC sensitization, TCRs exceeding 1 in 1000 frequency showed no change. Relative to control repertoires, expanded TCRs gave rise to significantly more large CDR3 similarity clusters.

Remarks on this clonotype: The antigen is undetermined. Germline is not matched at one junction end, which may reflect a read error.

The time point here: patch test 1, 2 weeks after DPC sensitization. Treatment defined: therapeutic diphenylcyclopropenone sensitization with weekly scalp DPC. TCRdb called the RACE reads again in MiXCR, with one record for every CDR3 protein. The sample shows some 77,000 distinct CDR3 sequences, 10% of them seen only once. This CDR3 spans 16 amino acids. Per the germline V gene, CDR1 is SGHNT and CDR2 is YENEEA. The TCR sequence derives from a woman in her 50s with alopecia areata. Some clones in this sample may be carry-over from other donors' samples. The source material was whole blood, sampled in connection with sensitization to the hapten diphenylcyclopropenone (DPC). The V gene is TRBV11-3, the J gene TRBJ2-1; 9 bases align to TRBD2. CDR3 protein: CARSLSRGRARNEQFF. The CDR3 nucleotides read TGTGCCAGAAGCTTATCGCGCGGGAGGGCCAGGAATGAGCAGTTCTTC.